Listed below are T cell receptor beta chains from one sample, sequenced in a study of spatial heterogeneity in lung cancer. TCRdb independently ran MiXCR on the 5' RACE reads; one entry per CDR3 protein. The sample lists about 110,000 distinct CDR3 sequences; approximately 11% were seen once. The sample here was PBMCs, taken at follow-up. These receptors originate from a female donor with early-stage non-small cell lung cancer. CDR3s include the opening cysteine and the closing phenylalanine or tryptophan. The order of the fields is V gene, D gene, CDR3 protein. The D gene is left open where the match is weak.

TRBV3-1 | NA | CASSQVGKGYGYTF
TRBV30 | TRBD1 | CAWSVQGAIQSSYNSPLHF
TRBV11-1 | TRBD1 | CANSLGQAGELFF
TRBV6-1 | NA | CASRQSTDTQYF
TRBV12-3/TRBV12-4 | TRBD2 | CASSPPGLGTYEQYF
TRBV2 | NA | CASSDRDANYGYTF
TRBV20-1 | NA | CSARSFLRNPLQGGTQYF
TRBV10-3 | TRBD1 | CAISPGTGGEVGNEKLFF
TRBV6-5 | TRBD1 | CASSYDRGQYEQYF
TRBV6-2/TRBV6-3 | NA | CASRSQTGTNYGYTF
TRBV28 | NA | CASSLLMNSNQPQHF
TRBV3-1 | NA | CASSHRHGRNEKLFF
TRBV5-4 | NA | CASSPINPYNEQFF
TRBV30 | NA | CAWGASIETQYF
TRBV5-1 | NA | CASSLDGYEQYF
TRBV10-3 | NA | CAISVGKTGDNYGYTF
TRBV4-3 | NA | CASSQEGDTQYF
TRBV7-2 | TRBD2 | CASSSGLAGVTDTQYF
TRBV2 | NA | CASKTDGNLYNSPLHF
TRBV7-9 | NA | CVSSWDNQETQYF